What follows are 31 T cell receptor beta chains derived from one specimen sequenced in a study of OX40 agonist ivuxolimab in advanced cancers. TCRdb's table, derived via immunoSEQ multiplex PCR, lists solely in-frame clones and lacks some. Here the sample spans roughly 15,000 clones, about 81% being singletons. Sequencing used CD4+ or CD8+ T cells sorted from blood, obtained in a trial of the OX40 agonist ivuxolimab. These receptors were obtained from an adult with an advanced solid tumor such as melanoma, head and neck, liver or kidney cancer.

This chain joins TRBV21-1 and TRBJ1-5; the table's D call TRBD1 went unverified against the DNA. TRBV21-1 is shown as a pseudogene. The CDR3 length is 15 residues. The DNA of the CDR3 is TGTGCCAACCCAAAGACAGGGAAAGGCAATCAGCCCCAGCATTTT. Encoded protein: CANPKTGKGNQPQHF.

The rearrangement links TRBV28 to TRBJ1-6, with D hard to call. Per germline, CDR1 MDHEN and CDR2 SYDVKM. V lost 1 base, J lost 6 bases, and 7 bases lay in between. The CDR3 runs 14 residues. The CDR3 reads CASSLLVTNSPLHF. In DNA form, the CDR3 reads TGTGCCAGCAGTTTATTGGTGACTAATTCACCCCTCCACTTT.

V gene TRBV15 combines with J gene TRBJ2-1, with 7 bases identical to TRBD2. The germline gives CDR1 LNHNV, CDR2 YYDKDF (reference sequence). The CDR3 has 16 residues. J lost 5 bases, V lost 0 bases, and 7 bases had no gene match. The CDR3 loop reads CATSRDLASGNNEQFF. CDR3 DNA: TGTGCCACCAGCAGAGATTTGGCTAGCGGCAACAATGAGCAGTTCTTC.

This chain connects TRBV6-4 to TRBJ2-3; D is unresolved. Germline V gives CDR1 MRHNA, CDR2 SNTAGT. The CDR3 consists of 14 residues. Between the trimmed V and J ends, which lost 2 bases and 2 bases, there was a span of 8 bases. CDR3 in amino acids: CASSDGAFTDTQYF. The DNA of the CDR3 is TGTGCCAGCAGTGACGGAGCCTTCACAGATACGCAGTATTTT.

This clone was seen only once. V is TRBV5-5 and J is TRBJ1-5; 8 positions match TRBD1. Germline CDR1 reads SGHKS; CDR2 reads YYEKEE (reference sequence). The CDR3 is 18 amino acids. Germline trimming cut 3 bases from V and 3 bases from J; bases unmatched to any gene: 14. The CDR3 here is CASSSAATTGAYNQPQHF. DNA for the CDR3: TGTGCCAGCAGCTCCGCCGCTACGACAGGGGCGTACAATCAGCCCCAGCATTTT.

V and J are TRBV1 and TRBJ2-7; TRBD2, as called in the table, went unchecked against the DNA. TRBV1 is recorded as a pseudogene. There are 15 residues in the CDR3. The CDR3 nucleotides read TGCGCCAGCAGCCAAGGTATGGGAGGAACTGACGAGCAGTACTTC. Protein: CASSQGMGGTDEQYF.

The V gene is TRBV11-1, the J gene TRBJ2-1; weak D call: TRBD2 (7 bases). The CDR3 consists of 18 residues. Germline CDR1 reads SGHAT; CDR2 reads FQDESV (reference sequence). V dropped 2 bases and J dropped 0 bases, with 17 bases sitting between them. The CDR3 sequence is CASSLPRGGPSSYNEQFF. The CDR3, as DNA: TGTGCCAGCAGCTTACCTCGCGGGGGCCCGAGCTCCTACAATGAGCAGTTCTTC.

In the case of this clone: The same CDR3 arises from other DNA sequences in this sample as well. The V and J genes are TRBV27 and TRBJ2-7; the D is unclear. From germline, CDR1 is MNHEY and CDR2 SMNVEV (reference sequence). Between the trimmed V and J ends, which lost 0 bases and 3 bases, there was a span of 6 bases. This CDR3 is 13 amino acids long. The CDR3, as DNA: TGTGCCAGCAGTTTATCTGGTTACTACGAGCAGTACTTC. Translating it yields CASSLSGYYEQYF.

This chain uses TRBV27 with TRBJ1-4; D might be TRBD1 (6 bases). V lost 5 bases to trimming and J lost 5 bases, with 15 bases between them. This CDR3 has 15 amino acids. The germline V gene encodes CDR1 MNHEY and CDR2 SMNVEV (reference sequence). This chain's CDR3 is CASSLAVGGNEKLFF. The CDR3 DNA sequence: TGTGCCAGCAGTCTCGCCGTTGGGGGCAATGAAAAACTGTTTTTT.

V is TRBV12-2 and J is TRBJ1-4. TRBV12-2 is deemed a pseudogene. CDR3 length: 16 residues. The CDR3 DNA is TGTGCAAGTCGTCTGAGGATTCGGGGGAGGCTTGAAAAACTGTTTTTT. Translation gives CASRLRIRGRLEKLFF.

V usage is TRBV19 and J usage is TRBJ1-1; maybe TRBD1 (5 bases). Trimming removed 7 bases from V and 0 bases from J, with 15 bases in between. The length of the CDR3 is 15 residues. Per the germline V gene, CDR1 is LNHDA and CDR2 is SQIVND (reference sequence). The CDR3 DNA reads as TGTGCCAGTAACCGGGACGGCCGAATGAACACTGAAGCTTTCTTT. Amino acids: CASNRDGRMNTEAFF.

The chain is built from TRBV27 and TRBJ2-5; 11 bases match TRBD2. The better agreement between TRBJ2-7 and the DNA end casts doubt on the J call. CDR1 MNHEY and CDR2 SMNVEV come from the germline V gene (reference sequence). The CDR3 covers 15 residues. CDR3 bases: TGTGCCAGCAGCCCGGGACTAGCGGAGAGTTACGAGCAGTACTTC. Protein: CASSPGLAESYEQYF.

This chain connects TRBV27 to TRBJ2-1; a weak D match, TRBD2 (5 bases). Trimming shortened V by 7 bases and J by 1 base, and 8 bases separated the two germline ends. Germline CDR1 is MNHEY and CDR2 is SMNVEV (reference sequence). The CDR3 has 13 amino acids. CDR3 nucleotides: TGTGCCAGCATGGACTCATCCTACAATGAGCAGTTCTTC. It codes for CASMDSSYNEQFF.

This chain links TRBV4-2 with TRBJ1-3; TRBD1 is a possible D gene (5 bases). Germline V gene sequence: CDR1 LGHNA, CDR2 YNFKEQ. The CDR3 totals 16 residues. The V and J ends lost 0 bases and 1 base respectively, with 10 bases between them. This CDR3 reads CASSQEGEGSGNTIYF. CDR3 in DNA: TGTGCCAGCAGCCAAGAGGGGGAAGGATCTGGAAACACCATATATTTT.

The chain links TRBV25-1 to TRBJ1-3, with unresolved D. Deletions cut 3 bases from V and 2 bases from J, with 11 bases between. Germline CDR1 is MGHDK and CDR2 is SYGVNS. This CDR3 spans 15 amino acids. CDR3 DNA sequence: TGTGCCAGCAGTGATGTGCCAGCAACTGGAAACACCATATATTTT. Protein product: CASSDVPATGNTIYF.

This chain uses TRBV9 with TRBJ2-7; tentative D call: TRBD2 (5 bases). The V end lost 0 bases, the J end lost 1 base, and 8 bases lay between the germline ends. In germline, CDR1 is SGDLS, CDR2 YYNGEE. CDR3 length: 14 residues. The CDR3 sequence: CASSVDGESYEQYF. The CDR3 DNA is TGTGCCAGCAGCGTAGACGGGGAATCCTACGAGCAGTACTTC.

This chain links TRBV19 with TRBJ2-2; 7 bases line up with TRBD2. Per the germline V gene, CDR1 is LNHDA and CDR2 is SQIVND (reference sequence). J gave up 1 base and V 1 base, and 6 bases lay outside the gene matches. The CDR3 extends over 17 amino acids. The CDR3 DNA is TGTGCCAGTAGTATAGGGGAGGGACTACTGAACACCGGGGAGCTGTTTTTT. Encoded protein: CASSIGEGLLNTGELFF.

CDR3 in amino acids: CASSSGRSVYNEQFF. CDR3 bases: TGTGCCAGCAGCAGCGGGAGGTCGGTATACAATGAGCAGTTCTTC. The chain recombines TRBV12-2 with TRBJ2-1; the table gives TRBD2 as D, unverified against the DNA. TRBV12-2 is described as a pseudogene. The CDR3 is 15 residues long.

The CDR3 coding sequence is TGCGCCAGCAGCCACTATACCGGGGAGCTGTTTTTT. Translated, it gives CASSHYTGELFF. The J gene is TRBJ2-2, the V gene TRBV4-1; D gene unclear. CDR1 and CDR2 from the germline V gene are MGHRA and YSYEKL. Trimming pared 3 bases from V and 5 bases from J, leaving 4 bases between. This CDR3 has 12 residues.

This chain uses TRBV7-6 with TRBJ2-5; 7 bases are a match to TRBD1. This CDR3 contains 17 residues. V lost 1 base, J lost 5 bases, and 13 bases stayed unmatched. From germline, CDR1 is SGHVS and CDR2 FNYEAQ. The CDR3 coding sequence is TGTGCCAGCAGCTTAGATAGCCGACAGGGCGGGTTGGAGACCCAGTACTTC. Its protein product is CASSLDSRQGGLETQYF.

The CDR3 region is CASAGLGGERSSPLHF. Written as DNA, the CDR3 is TGTGCCAGCGCCGGTCTGGGGGGAGAAAGGAGTTCACCCCTCCACTTT. The chain carries TRBV28 and TRBJ1-6; D possibly corresponds to TRBD1 (5 bases). CDR1 is MDHEN, CDR2 SYDVKM, per germline. Deletions cut 8 bases from V and 9 bases from J, with 23 bases between. The CDR3 has 16 residues.

The chain joins TRBV6-1 to TRBJ1-2, with D possibly being TRBD1 (5 bases). The germline V and J ends were trimmed by 3 bases and 4 bases, with 12 bases remaining between them. Germline assignment: CDR1 MNHNS and CDR2 SASEGT. The CDR3 runs to 14 residues. The CDR3 sequence: CASSEVVGTYGYTF. CDR3 coding DNA: TGTGCCAGCAGTGAGGTAGTCGGGACCTATGGCTACACCTTC.

The sample holds many counts of this clone. J is TRBJ2-2 and V is TRBV27; 9 positions match TRBD2. The CDR3 is 15 amino acids. Trimming cost V 3 bases and J 6 bases; bases outside gene matches: 5. CDR1 MNHEY and CDR2 SMNVEV come from the germline V gene (reference sequence). The CDR3 sequence is CASSLAGGPPGELFF. In nucleotides, the CDR3 is TGTGCCAGCAGTTTGGCGGGAGGGCCCCCCGGGGAGCTGTTTTTT.

This clone was seen just once. The chain carries TRBV5-1 and TRBJ2-7; D possibly corresponds to TRBD2 (5 bases). Looked up from germline, CDR1 is SGHRS and CDR2 is YFSETQ. The CDR3 contains 14 residues. V gave up 7 bases and J gave up 3 bases, with 17 bases separating them. CDR3 in DNA: TGCGCCAGCTCGTGGGTTAGCGAGAACTACGAGCAGTACTTC. Amino acid sequence: CASSWVSENYEQYF.

This clone has more than one count but fewer than ten. The V and J genes are TRBV6-6 and TRBJ1-5, with D perhaps TRBD1 (6 bases). The CDR3 has 14 amino acids. Germline V lookup: CDR1 MNHNY, CDR2 SVGAGI (reference sequence). Trimming left V 3 bases short and J 4 bases short, with 10 bases between. The CDR3 is CASSYEGDNQPQHF. The CDR3 nucleotides are TGTGCCAGCAGTTATGAGGGGGATAATCAGCCCCAGCATTTT.

The chain carries TRBV29-1 and TRBJ1-2, with D possibly matching TRBD1 (5 bases). The CDR3 is 14 residues long. The germline CDR1 and CDR2 sequences are SQVTM and ANQGSEA. With 0 bases removed from V and 8 bases from J, the gap between germline ends came to 16 bases. CDR3 nucleotides: TGCAGCGTTGAAGATGTGGACACATCTCTCGGCTACACCTTC. This sequence encodes CSVEDVDTSLGYTF.

The chain has TRBV7-9 and TRBJ2-2; D is possibly TRBD1 (6 bases). The germline CDR1 and CDR2 sequences are SEHNR and FQNEAQ (reference sequence). V was clipped by 5 bases and J by 4 bases, with 11 bases between them. This CDR3 is built from 14 residues. CDR3 sequence reads: CASSPRDTTGELFF. The CDR3 DNA sequence: TGTGCCAGCAGCCCGAGGGACACCACCGGGGAGCTGTTTTTT.

The V and J genes are TRBV19 and TRBJ2-7; 7 bases align to TRBD2. Germline V gene lookup returns CDR1 LNHDA and CDR2 SQIVND (reference sequence). The trim removed 1 base at V and 7 bases at J, leaving 4 bases unmatched. The length of the CDR3 is 13 residues. The CDR3: CASSIAGGREQYF. Written as DNA, the CDR3 is TGTGCCAGTAGTATAGCGGGAGGTCGGGAGCAGTACTTC.

In its sample, this clone ranks as medium-sized. The V call is TRBV19, the J call TRBJ2-2; the match to TRBD1 covers 9 bases. Germline lookup yields CDR1 LNHDA and CDR2 SQIVND (reference sequence). The CDR3 consists of 13 residues. V trimming: 9 bases; J trimming: 4 bases; junction bases outside the gene matches: 3. The CDR3, as DNA: TGTGCCAGCCAGACAGGGGGCACCGGGGAGCTGTTTTTT. This codes for CASQTGGTGELFF.

The chain uses TRBV4-2 and TRBJ2-3; D is possibly TRBD2 (6 bases). Germline V gene sequence: CDR1 LGHNA, CDR2 YNFKEQ. Trimming shortened V by 0 bases and J by 1 base, and 17 bases separated the two germline ends. The CDR3 runs to 18 residues. The CDR3 region has the DNA TGTGCCAGCAGCCAAGACGGAGGGACGGGGCATCGCACAGATACGCAGTATTTT. As protein: CASSQDGGTGHRTDTQYF.

The genes are TRBV10-3 and TRBJ1-1; 10 bases map to TRBD1. Germline CDR1 is ENHRY and CDR2 is SYGVKD. This CDR3 spans 17 amino acids. The V and J ends lost 3 bases and 3 bases, in that order; junction bases with no gene match: 10. The CDR3 DNA reads TGTGCCATCAGTGATGGGACAGGGGTCGCGGGAGACACTGAAGCTTTCTTT. Residues: CAISDGTGVAGDTEAFF.